The 26 T cell receptor beta chains reported below all come from one sample, sequenced in a study of PD-L1 blockade in urothelial cancer. As for time point: pretreatment peripheral blood. Clones were read by immunoSEQ multiplex PCR, and TCRdb kept only the in-frame ones, dropping some. The data contain 70,000 to 100,000 clones, 80% to 85% of them seen just once; the ten biggest clones take up about 2.1%. Sequenced here: PBMCs, sampled around atezolizumab (anti-PD-L1) treatment. The receptor source for this set is a man in his sixties with urothelial cancer.

This clone was detected a few times. V is TRBV18 and J is TRBJ1-1; D might be TRBD1 (6 bases). In germline, CDR1 is KGHSH, CDR2 LQKENI. The CDR3 spans 13 residues. Trimming took off 2 bases at V and 4 bases at J, with 8 bases between the two ends. The CDR3 region is CASSPGGPTEAFF. The CDR3 coding sequence is TGTGCCAGCTCACCAGGGGGCCCCACTGAAGCTTTCTTT.

The CDR3 loop reads CASSPTSQRGSNEQFF. As DNA, the CDR3 is TGTGCCAGCAGCCCAACTAGCCAGCGGGGGAGCAATGAGCAGTTCTTC. This chain uses TRBV28 with TRBJ2-1; 8 positions agree with TRBD2. V lost 6 bases to trimming and J lost 6 bases; unmatched junction nucleotides: 13. This CDR3 is 16 amino acids long. Germline loops: CDR1 MDHEN, CDR2 SYDVKM.

J is TRBJ2-3 and V is TRBV7-2, with TRBD2 matching 12 bases. Trimming at V came to 1 base and at J to 14 bases, leaving 7 bases not matched to a gene. This CDR3 region has 14 residues. Germline V gene data show CDR1 as SGHTA and CDR2 as FQGNSA. The CDR3 DNA sequence: TGTGCCAGCAGCTTAGGGCCTAGCGGGAGGGTTGGGTATTTT. Encoded protein: CASSLGPSGRVGYF.

The rearrangement joins TRBV6-4 to TRBJ2-3, with 9 bases identical to TRBD2. The V and J ends lost 6 bases and 9 bases, in that order; junction bases with no gene match: 16. CDR1 MRHNA and CDR2 SNTAGT come from the germline V gene. The length of the CDR3 is 16 residues. The chain's CDR3 is CASSARRLAVQGTQYF. In nucleotides, the CDR3 is TGTGCCAGCAGCGCCCGGAGACTAGCGGTTCAAGGGACGCAGTATTTT.

V is TRBV7-9 and J is TRBJ2-2; possible D gene TRBD2, 7 bases. Trimming took off 5 bases at V and 7 bases at J, with 20 bases between the two ends. CDR1 is SEHNR, CDR2 FQNEAQ, per germline (reference sequence). CDR3 length: 16 residues. CDR3 nucleotide sequence: TGTGCCAGCAGCCCAGCCGCGGGGGCCACGGGCGGGGAGCTGTTTTTT. This translates into CASSPAAGATGGELFF.

This rearrangement joins TRBV6-4 to TRBJ1-2; D possibly corresponds to TRBD1 (6 bases). Germline loops: CDR1 MRHNA, CDR2 SNTAGT. This CDR3 is built from 14 residues. Trimming took 4 bases from V and 4 from J, leaving 13 bases between them. CDR3 region: CASSVEQGSYGYTF. CDR3 DNA sequence: TGTGCCAGCAGTGTCGAACAGGGCTCCTATGGCTACACCTTC.

V and J are TRBV5-4 and TRBJ2-2; TRBD2 matches 7 bases. Trimming removed 0 bases from V and 1 base from J; junction bases left unmatched: 3. In germline, CDR1 is SGHNT, CDR2 YYREEE (reference sequence). The CDR3 is made up of 16 amino acids. In DNA, the CDR3 is TGTGCCAGCAGCTTGGTAACGGGAGGGAACACCGGGGAGCTGTTTTTT. It encodes CASSLVTGGNTGELFF. Variable domain in full (rest from reference TRBV5-4 and TRBJ2-2): ETGVTQSPTHLIKTRGQQVTLRCSSQSGHNTVSWYQQALGQGPQFIFQYYREEENGRGNFPPRFSGLQFPNYSSELNVNALELDDSALYLCASSLVTGGNTGELFFGEGSRLTVL.

The sample holds one count of this clone. The rearrangement uses TRBV19 and TRBJ1-2; 8 positions agree with TRBD1. In germline, CDR1 is LNHDA, CDR2 SQIVND (reference sequence). The CDR3 spans 16 residues. Germline trimming cut 6 bases from V and 2 bases from J; bases unmatched to any gene: 11. CDR3 region: CASRTLWTGPNYGYTF. In DNA form, the CDR3 reads TGTGCCAGTAGAACTCTCTGGACAGGGCCGAACTATGGCTACACCTTC.

The chain has TRBV5-1 and TRBJ2-7; 10 positions agree with TRBD2. This CDR3 has 17 residues. Germline loops: CDR1 SGHRS, CDR2 YFSETQ. The ends lost 4 bases at V and 1 base at J; junction bases unmatched: 11. The CDR3 DNA follows: TGCGCCAGCAGCCAGAGGACTAGCGGAGGGTTGTCCTACGAGCAGTACTTC. Translation: CASSQRTSGGLSYEQYF.

This clone occurred a few times. This chain connects TRBV6-5 to TRBJ1-2, with D possibly being TRBD1 (6 bases). Germline CDR1 reads MNHEY; CDR2 reads SVGAGI. This CDR3 has 15 residues. Trimming removed 1 base from V and 8 bases from J, with 17 bases in between. CDR3 sequence reads: CASSYLGQGMSGYTF. CDR3 bases: TGTGCCAGCAGTTACTTGGGTCAGGGGATGTCGGGCTACACCTTC.

V is TRBV5-1 and J is TRBJ2-5; 10 bases fit TRBD2. Trimming removed 2 bases from V and 4 bases from J; junction bases left unmatched: 14. The CDR3 consists of 18 residues. From germline, CDR1 is SGHRS and CDR2 YFSETQ. The CDR3 loop reads CASSLERMQRGGGETQYF. CDR3 nucleotides: TGCGCCAGCAGCTTAGAAAGAATGCAGCGGGGGGGCGGAGAGACCCAGTACTTC.

The chain has TRBV4-2 and TRBJ2-2; D might be TRBD2 (5 bases). Between the trimmed V and J ends, which lost 4 bases and 5 bases, there was a span of 11 bases. The CDR3 has 14 residues. Germline CDR1 is LGHNA and CDR2 is YNFKEQ. This CDR3 reads CASSRWEQTGELFF. The DNA for the CDR3 is TGTGCCAGCAGCCGGTGGGAGCAGACCGGGGAGCTGTTTTTT.

This clone has only a few counts. The rearrangement uses TRBV16 and TRBJ1-2; D unresolved. CDR1 and CDR2 from the germline V gene are KGHSY and FQNENV. This CDR3 comprises 13 residues. The V end lost 1 base, the J end lost 8 bases, and 11 bases lay between the germline ends. The CDR3 coding sequence is TGTGCCAGCAGCCAATTCTGGTCACAAGGCTACACCTTC. Its protein product is CASSQFWSQGYTF.

This rearrangement joins TRBV7-8 to TRBJ2-7; 7 nucleotides line up with TRBD1. Germline loops: CDR1 SGHVS, CDR2 FQNEAQ. This CDR3 is 14 amino acids long. Germline trimming cut 5 bases from V and 5 bases from J; bases unmatched to any gene: 9. This CDR3 reads CASSPNTGTDEQYF. The CDR3 region has the DNA TGTGCCAGCAGCCCAAATACCGGGACAGACGAGCAGTACTTC.

This chain uses TRBV29-1 with TRBJ2-1, with D maybe TRBD1 (6 bases). V lost 4 bases, J lost 1 base, and 8 bases lay in between. The CDR3 consists of 13 residues. Looked up from germline, CDR1 is SQVTM and CDR2 is ANQGSEA. The CDR3 DNA is TGCAGCGTTGGGGGGCGGTCCTACAATGAGCAGTTCTTC. Translation gives CSVGGRSYNEQFF.

The chain recombines TRBV7-6 with TRBJ1-6, with D unclear. CDR1 is SGHVS and CDR2 is FNYEAQ in the germline V gene. V lost 5 bases and J 10 bases, leaving 12 bases between the germline ends. The CDR3 extends over 13 amino acids. The CDR3 coding sequence is TGTGCCAGCAGCCGTGAGGAGCGGTCACCCCTCCACTTT. Amino acid sequence: CASSREERSPLHF.

The chain employs TRBV6-1 and TRBJ1-2; 12 bases fit TRBD1. V dropped 5 bases and J dropped 2; count of bases not matched to a gene: 3. The CDR3 runs to 15 residues. Germline V CDR1 and CDR2: MNHNS, SASEGT. This CDR3 reads CASSPGTGGNYGYTF. DNA of the CDR3: TGTGCCAGCAGTCCCGGGACAGGGGGCAACTATGGCTACACCTTC.

The genes are TRBV5-1 and TRBJ1-6, with 7 bases lining up with TRBD1. V was pared by 0 bases and J by 4 bases, with 4 bases of the junction left unmatched. The CDR3 length is 16 residues. Germline V gene data show CDR1 as SGHRS and CDR2 as YFSETQ. The CDR3 protein is CASSLAVGQYNSPLHF. As DNA, the CDR3 is TGCGCCAGCAGCTTGGCCGTGGGACAGTATAATTCACCCCTCCACTTT.

This chain connects TRBV5-6 to TRBJ1-2; 9 nucleotides line up with TRBD1. CDR3 length: 14 residues. The ends lost 4 bases at V and 7 bases at J; junction bases unmatched: 8. Germline CDR1 is SGHDT and CDR2 is YYEEEE. The CDR3 region has the DNA TGTGCCAGCAGCGTGATCACGGACAGGGGTGGCTACACCTTC. Protein: CASSVITDRGGYTF.

This chain uses TRBV6-6 with TRBJ1-5, with TRBD1 matching over 7 bases. Looked up from germline, CDR1 is MNHNY and CDR2 is SVGAGI (reference sequence). This CDR3 is built from 15 residues. The trim removed 4 bases at V and 4 bases at J, leaving 7 bases unmatched. CDR3 region: CASSSGQKENQPQHF. CDR3 DNA: TGTGCCAGCAGTTCGGGACAGAAAGAGAATCAGCCCCAGCATTTT.

This clone was seen more than once but under ten times. This chain uses TRBV18 with TRBJ2-3; D gene ambiguous. Looked up from germline, CDR1 is KGHSH and CDR2 is LQKENI. The CDR3 runs 13 residues. V gave up 5 bases and J gave up 6 bases, with 12 bases separating them. CDR3 region: CASSARDTDTQYF. DNA of the CDR3: TGTGCCAGCTCAGCCCGAGATACGGATACGCAGTATTTT.

The gene calls are TRBV9 and TRBJ1-1; D not resolved. Germline V gives CDR1 SGDLS, CDR2 YYNGEE. With 0 bases removed from V and 3 bases from J, the gap between germline ends came to 9 bases. The CDR3 is made up of 14 amino acids. The CDR3 bases are TGTGCCAGCAGCGTAGAGGCCGCGGACACTGAAGCTTTCTTT. Amino acids: CASSVEAADTEAFF.

The rearrangement uses TRBV5-4 and TRBJ2-1; no firm D call. This CDR3 region has 15 residues. V was shortened by 3 bases and J by 0 bases, with 10 bases between the two germline ends. The germline CDR1 and CDR2 sequences are SGHNT and YYREEE (reference sequence). The CDR3 DNA reads as TGTGCCAGCAGCTACGACTGGAGCTCCTACAATGAGCAGTTCTTC. It is translated as CASSYDWSSYNEQFF.

This chain connects TRBV28 to TRBJ1-1; the D gene is possibly TRBD1 (5 bases). The V end was cut by 5 bases, the J end by 0 bases, with 13 bases between. This CDR3 contains 15 residues. Germline lookup yields CDR1 MDHEN and CDR2 SYDVKM. This CDR3 reads CASSHGGTLNTEAFF. In nucleotides, the CDR3 is TGTGCCAGCAGTCATGGGGGGACTCTGAACACTGAAGCTTTCTTT.

V and J are TRBV10-3 and TRBJ2-1, with TRBD2 identical over 8 bases. Trimming took 9 bases from V and 6 from J; bases not matched to a gene: 10. Germline values: CDR1 ENHRY, CDR2 SYGVKD. This CDR3 has 14 residues. The CDR3 DNA reads as TGTGCCATTAACCGGGGGGGTATCCTCAATGAGCAGTTCTTC. Translated, it gives CAINRGGILNEQFF.

This chain uses TRBV19 with TRBJ2-1, with D maybe TRBD1 (5 bases). Germline V gene lookup returns CDR1 LNHDA and CDR2 SQIVND (reference sequence). V was trimmed by 1 base and J by 9 bases, leaving 16 bases between them. The CDR3 length is 15 residues. CDR3 region: CASSIGRRGPLEQFF. CDR3 DNA: TGTGCCAGTAGTATAGGGAGAAGGGGCCCCCTTGAGCAGTTCTTC.